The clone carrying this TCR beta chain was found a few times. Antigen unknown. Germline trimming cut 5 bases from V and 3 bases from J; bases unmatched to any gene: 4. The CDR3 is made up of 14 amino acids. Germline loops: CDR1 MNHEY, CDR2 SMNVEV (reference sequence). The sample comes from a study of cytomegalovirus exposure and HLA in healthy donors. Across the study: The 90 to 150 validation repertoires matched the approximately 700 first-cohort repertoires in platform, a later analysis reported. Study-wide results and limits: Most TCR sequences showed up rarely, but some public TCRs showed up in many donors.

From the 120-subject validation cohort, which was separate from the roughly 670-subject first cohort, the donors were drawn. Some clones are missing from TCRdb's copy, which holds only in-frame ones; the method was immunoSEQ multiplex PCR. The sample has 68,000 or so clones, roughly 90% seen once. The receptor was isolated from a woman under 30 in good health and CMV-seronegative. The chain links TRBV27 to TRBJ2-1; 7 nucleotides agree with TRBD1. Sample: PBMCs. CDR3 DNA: TGTGCCAGCAGTAGACAGGGCTACTACAATGAGCAGTTCTTC. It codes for CASSRQGYYNEQFF.